The T cell receptor beta chain described here comes from a study of cytomegalovirus exposure and HLA in healthy donors. Germline CDR1 reads SGHTA; CDR2 reads FQGTGA. V shed 5 bases and J shed 6 bases, with 11 bases lying between them. The CDR3 loop spans 13 amino acids. 13 Jbeta primers and 60 Vbeta primers were used for the PCR. The repertoire was sequenced with immunoSEQ multiplex PCR; TCRdb's copy has only in-frame clones and lacks some. The sample has 150,000 or so clones, roughly three quarters seen once. The receptor comes from a man aged 30 to 39 in good health and CMV-seropositive. Sequenced material: PBMCs. This chain uses TRBV7-3 with TRBJ2-1; D is possibly TRBD1 (5 bases). The CDR3 here is CASSAQGSNEQFF. The CDR3 DNA reads TGTGCCAGCAGCGCGCAGGGTTCCAATGAGCAGTTCTTC.